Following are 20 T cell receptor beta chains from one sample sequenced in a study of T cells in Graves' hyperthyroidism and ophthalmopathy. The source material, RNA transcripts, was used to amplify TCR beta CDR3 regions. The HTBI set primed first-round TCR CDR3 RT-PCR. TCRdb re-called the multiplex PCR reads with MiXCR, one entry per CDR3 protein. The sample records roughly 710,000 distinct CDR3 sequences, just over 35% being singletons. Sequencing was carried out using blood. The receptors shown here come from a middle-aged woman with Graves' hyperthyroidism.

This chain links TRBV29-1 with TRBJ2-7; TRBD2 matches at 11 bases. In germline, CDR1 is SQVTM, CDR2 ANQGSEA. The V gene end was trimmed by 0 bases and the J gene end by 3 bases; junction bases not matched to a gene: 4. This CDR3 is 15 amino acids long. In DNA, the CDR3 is TGCAGCGTTGAAGAAACTAGCGGGGGTTTCTACGAGCAGTACTTC. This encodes CSVEETSGGFYEQYF.

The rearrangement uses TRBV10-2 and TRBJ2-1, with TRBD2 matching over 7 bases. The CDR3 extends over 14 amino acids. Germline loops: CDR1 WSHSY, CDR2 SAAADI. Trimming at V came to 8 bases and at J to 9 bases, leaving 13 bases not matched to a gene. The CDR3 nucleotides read TGCGCCAGCGGGAAAGCGGGACGTTCGGCTGAGCAGTTCTTC. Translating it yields CASGKAGRSAEQFF.

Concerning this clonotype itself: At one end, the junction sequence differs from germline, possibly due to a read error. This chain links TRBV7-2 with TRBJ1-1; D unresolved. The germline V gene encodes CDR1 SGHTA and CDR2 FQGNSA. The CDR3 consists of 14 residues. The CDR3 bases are TGTGCCGGCAGCTCTCCGGGCCTCCCGAAGGAGACTTTCTTT. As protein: CAGSSPGLPKETFF. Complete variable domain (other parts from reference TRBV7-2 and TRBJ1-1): GAGVSQSPSNKVTEKGKDVELRCDPISGHTALYWYRQSLGQGLEFLIYFQGNSAPDKSGLPSDRFSAERTGGSVSTLTIQRTQQEDSAVYLCAGSSPGLPKETFFGQGTRLTVV.

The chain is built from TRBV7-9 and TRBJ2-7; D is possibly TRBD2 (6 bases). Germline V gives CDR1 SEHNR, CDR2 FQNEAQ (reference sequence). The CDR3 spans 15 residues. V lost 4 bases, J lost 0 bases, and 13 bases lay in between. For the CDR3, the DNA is TGTGCCAGCAGCTCGTTAGCGGAATCCTCCTACGAGCAGTACTTC. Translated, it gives CASSSLAESSYEQYF.

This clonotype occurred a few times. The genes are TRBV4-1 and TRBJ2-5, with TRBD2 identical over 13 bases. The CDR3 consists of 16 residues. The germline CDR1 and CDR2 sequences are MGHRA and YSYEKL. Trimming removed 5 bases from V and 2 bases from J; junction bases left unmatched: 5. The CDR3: CASSTSTSGRQETQYF. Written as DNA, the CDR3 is TGCGCCAGCAGCACGTCGACTAGCGGGAGGCAAGAGACCCAGTACTTC.

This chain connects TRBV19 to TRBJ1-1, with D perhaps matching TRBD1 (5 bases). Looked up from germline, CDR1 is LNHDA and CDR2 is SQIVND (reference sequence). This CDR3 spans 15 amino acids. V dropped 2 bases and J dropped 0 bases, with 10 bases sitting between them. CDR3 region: CASSIWGKVNTEAFF. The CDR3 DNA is TGTGCCAGTAGTATATGGGGCAAAGTGAACACTGAAGCTTTCTTT.

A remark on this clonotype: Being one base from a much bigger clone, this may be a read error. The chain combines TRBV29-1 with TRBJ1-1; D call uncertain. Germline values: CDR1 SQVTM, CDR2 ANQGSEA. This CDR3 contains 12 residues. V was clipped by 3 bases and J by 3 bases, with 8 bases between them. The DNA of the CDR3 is TGCAGCGTTGATTTCAAAGACACTGAAGCTTTCTTT. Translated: CSVDFKDTEAFF.

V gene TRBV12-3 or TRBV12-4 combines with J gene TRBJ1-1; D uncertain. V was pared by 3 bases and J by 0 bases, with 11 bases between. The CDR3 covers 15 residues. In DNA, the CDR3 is TGTGCCAGCAGTTTTTGGCAGTCGATGAACACTGAAGCTTTCTTT. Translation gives CASSFWQSMNTEAFF.

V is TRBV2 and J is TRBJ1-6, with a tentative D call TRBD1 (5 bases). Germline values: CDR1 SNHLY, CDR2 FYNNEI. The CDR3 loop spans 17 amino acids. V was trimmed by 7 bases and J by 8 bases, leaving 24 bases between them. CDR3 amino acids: CASNGPGRQGAYSPLHF. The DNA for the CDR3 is TGTGCCAGCAATGGGCCGGGAAGGCAAGGGGCCTATTCACCCCTCCACTTT.

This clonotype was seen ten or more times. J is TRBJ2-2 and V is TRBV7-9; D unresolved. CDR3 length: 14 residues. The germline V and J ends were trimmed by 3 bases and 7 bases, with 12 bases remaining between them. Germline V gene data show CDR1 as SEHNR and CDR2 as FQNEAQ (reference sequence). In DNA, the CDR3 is TGTGCCAGCAGCTTGAAGTCCTTGAACGGGGAGCTGTTTTTT. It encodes CASSLKSLNGELFF.

CDR3 sequence: CASSSPGLNQPQHF. The CDR3 coding sequence is TGTGCCAGCAGTTCACCGGGCCTAAATCAGCCCCAGCATTTT. J is TRBJ1-5 and V is TRBV27; D unresolved. Germline V gene data show CDR1 as MNHEY and CDR2 as SMNVEV (reference sequence). V lost 4 bases, J lost 4 bases, and 11 bases lay in between. The CDR3 consists of 14 residues.

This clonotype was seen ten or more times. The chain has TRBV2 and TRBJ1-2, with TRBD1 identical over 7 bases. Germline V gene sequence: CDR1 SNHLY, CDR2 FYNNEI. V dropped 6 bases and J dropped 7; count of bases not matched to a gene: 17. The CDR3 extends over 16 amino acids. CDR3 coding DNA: TGTGCCAGCAGCCCCCGGGGGCCTGACAGGGTTGGTGGCTACACCTTC. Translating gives CASSPRGPDRVGGYTF.

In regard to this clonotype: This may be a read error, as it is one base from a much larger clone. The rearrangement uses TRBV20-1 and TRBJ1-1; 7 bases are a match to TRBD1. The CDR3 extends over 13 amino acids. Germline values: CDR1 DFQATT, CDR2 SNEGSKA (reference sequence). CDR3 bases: TGCAGTGCTACGACAGGGTCGAACGCTGAAGCTTTCTTT. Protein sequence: CSATTGSNAEAFF.

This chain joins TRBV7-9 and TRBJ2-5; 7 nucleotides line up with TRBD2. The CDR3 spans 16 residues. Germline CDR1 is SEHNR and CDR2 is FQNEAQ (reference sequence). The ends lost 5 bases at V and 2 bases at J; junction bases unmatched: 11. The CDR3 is CASSRTAGRVQETQYF. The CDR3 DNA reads TGTGCCAGCAGCCGTACAGCGGGGAGGGTGCAAGAGACCCAGTACTTC. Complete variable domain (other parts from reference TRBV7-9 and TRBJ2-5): DTGVSQNPRHKITKRGQNVTFRCDPISEHNRLYWYRQTLGQGPEFLTYFQNEAQLEKSRLLSDRFSAERPKGSFSTLEIQRTEQGDSAMYLCASSRTAGRVQETQYFGPGTRLLVL.

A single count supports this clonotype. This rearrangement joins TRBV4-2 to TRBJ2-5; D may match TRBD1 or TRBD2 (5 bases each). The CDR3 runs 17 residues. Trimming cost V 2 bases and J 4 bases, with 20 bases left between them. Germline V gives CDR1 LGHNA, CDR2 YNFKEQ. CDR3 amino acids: CASSQRTLGEFPETQYF. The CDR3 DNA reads TGTGCCAGCAGCCAAAGGACACTCGGGGAGTTTCCAGAGACCCAGTACTTC.

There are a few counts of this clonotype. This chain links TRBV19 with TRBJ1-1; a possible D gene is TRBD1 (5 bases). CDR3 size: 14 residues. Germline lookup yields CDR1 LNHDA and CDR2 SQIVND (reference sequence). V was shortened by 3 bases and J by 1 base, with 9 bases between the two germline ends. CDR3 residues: CASSMGPRNTEAFF. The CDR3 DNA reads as TGTGCCAGTAGTATGGGACCCAGGAACACTGAAGCTTTCTTT. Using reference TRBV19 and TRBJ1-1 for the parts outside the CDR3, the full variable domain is DGGITQSPKYLFRKEGQNVTLSCEQNLNHDAMYWYRQDPGQGLRLIYYSQIVNDFQKGDIAEGYSVSREKKESFPLTVTSAQKNPTAFYLCASSMGPRNTEAFFGQGTRLTVV.

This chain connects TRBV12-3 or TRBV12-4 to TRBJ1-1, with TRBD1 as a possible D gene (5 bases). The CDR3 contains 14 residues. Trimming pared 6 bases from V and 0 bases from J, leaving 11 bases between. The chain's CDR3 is CASRSPGVNTEAFF. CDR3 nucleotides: TGTGCCAGCAGGTCACCGGGGGTGAACACTGAAGCTTTCTTT.

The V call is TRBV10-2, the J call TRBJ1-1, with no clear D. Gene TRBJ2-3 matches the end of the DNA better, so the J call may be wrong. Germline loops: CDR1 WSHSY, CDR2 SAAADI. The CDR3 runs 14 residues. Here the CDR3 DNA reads TGCGCCAGCAGTGAGTCAGGTGTCACAGATACGCAGTATTTT. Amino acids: CASSESGVTDTQYF.

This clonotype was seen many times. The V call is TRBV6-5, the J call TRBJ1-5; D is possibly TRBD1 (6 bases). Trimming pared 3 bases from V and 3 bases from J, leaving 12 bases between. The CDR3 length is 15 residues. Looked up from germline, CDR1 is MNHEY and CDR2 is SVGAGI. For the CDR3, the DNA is TGTGCCAGCAGTTATTCCGGGACACTCAATCAGCCCCAGCATTTT. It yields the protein CASSYSGTLNQPQHF.

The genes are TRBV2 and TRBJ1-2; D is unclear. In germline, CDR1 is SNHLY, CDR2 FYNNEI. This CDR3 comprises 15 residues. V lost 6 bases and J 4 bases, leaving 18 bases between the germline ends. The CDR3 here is CASRRVLDKVYGYTF. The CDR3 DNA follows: TGTGCCAGCAGGAGGGTCCTAGATAAGGTCTATGGCTACACCTTC.